This T cell receptor (beta chain) is from a study of blood T cell repertoires in COVID-19. Study overall: The samples span acute and convalescent COVID-19 from the United States, Italy and Spain. T cells, B-cell-depleted T cells, or PBMCs provided the cDNA or gDNA that served as material.

Original data processing: The authors estimated nucleated cell counts from reference gene primer amplification. Profiled with immunoSEQ multiplex PCR; TCRdb holds only in-frame clones, not every one. V and J calls and clone size follow that table, whereas D and trimming were derived from the DNA. The repertoire holds 85,000 to 90,000 clones, about 87% seen once, with approximately 1% in the top ten. Germline V CDR1 and CDR2: MGHRA, YSYEKL. Trimming took off 0 bases at V and 0 bases at J, with 15 bases between the two ends. There are 18 residues in the CDR3. The sequence was collected from a human donor in a cohort sampled during active COVID-19. The chain joins TRBV4-1 to TRBJ2-4; tentative D call: TRBD2 (6 bases). Sequenced sample: peripheral blood. The CDR3 reads CASSQEGGDLLAKNIQYF. The CDR3 nucleotides are TGCGCCAGCAGCCAAGAAGGAGGGGATCTACTAGCCAAAAACATTCAGTACTTC.